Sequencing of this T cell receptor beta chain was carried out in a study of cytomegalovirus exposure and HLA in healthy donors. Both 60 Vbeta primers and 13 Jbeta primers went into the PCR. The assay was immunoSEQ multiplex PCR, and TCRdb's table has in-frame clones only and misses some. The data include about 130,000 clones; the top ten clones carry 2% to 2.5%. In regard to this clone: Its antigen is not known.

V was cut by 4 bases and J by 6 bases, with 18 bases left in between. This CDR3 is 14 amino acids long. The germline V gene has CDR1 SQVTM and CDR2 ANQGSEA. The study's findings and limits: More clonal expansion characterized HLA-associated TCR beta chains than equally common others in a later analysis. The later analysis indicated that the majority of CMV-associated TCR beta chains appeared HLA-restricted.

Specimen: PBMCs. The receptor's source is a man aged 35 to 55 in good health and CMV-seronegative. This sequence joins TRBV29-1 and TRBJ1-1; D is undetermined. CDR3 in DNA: TGCAGCGTTGGGTCCAGTAGGGAGGGTGCTGAAGCTTTCTTT. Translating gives CSVGSSREGAEAFF.